This paragraph covers one T cell receptor (beta chain) sequence. Its antigen specificity is not known. No much larger clone exists at a distance of one base, and base qualities are not known. The data were taken from a study of blood T cell repertoires in COVID-19 (dated by TCRdb to the early 2020s). About the full investigation: The collaborator samples originated in the United States, Italy and Spain and spanned the acute and convalescent phases of COVID-19. Where available, HLA class I and class II types were taken from metadata supplied by the sample provider and were not determined by assay-based typing. The repertoires were made available in a free public database intended to serve as a resource for research on the immune response to SARS-CoV-2. Subjects who had been exposed to COVID-19, were actively infected with it, or had recovered from it provided the deeply sampled blood TCRbeta repertoires that made up the dataset. A de-identified subject ID, COVID-19 status, age in years and sex were almost always included in the sample metadata. The material from the prospective study consisted of cDNA or gDNA derived from T cells, B-cell-depleted T cells, or PBMCs. The samples were drawn from two sources: the first 160 participants of the ongoing ImmuneRACE study, and 1,200 or so subjects contributed by 6 global collaborators.

Overall results and qualifications from the work: Clinical and demographic metadata were provided uncurated, with the amount varying by source and participant.

The immunoSEQ Assay, a bias-controlled multiplex PCR, was used to amplify TCRbeta CDR3 regions from genomic DNA. On the study's bioinformatics: The number of nucleated cells in each sample was estimated from the amplification of reference gene primers within the assay. To quantify the absolute abundance of each unique TCRbeta CDR3 rearrangement, sequence reads were collapsed and filtered. Productive Simpson clonality was computed per sample as the square root of Simpson's diversity index over productive rearrangements. The table was pulled from immuneACCESS by TCRdb, which kept in-frame rearrangements only. Such tables lose some clones; where checked, under half of the loss comes from unresolved V genes, and the rest has no known cause. V and J calls and clone size are as listed in that table; D and trimming were resolved from the DNA. Present in this sample are 300,000 to 350,000 clones, around 90% of which were seen just once. The ten biggest clones cover 3.9% of the sample.

V and J lose 1 base and 2 bases, and a span of 11 bases separates them. CDR1 is given as MGHRA and CDR2 as YSYEKL, both from the germline V gene. The CDR3 measures 15 amino acids from cysteine to phenylalanine. Here the CDR3 DNA is all that survives: 45 bases in frame from base 1. In Seattle, one collaborating source enrolled patients while the infection was active and tracked those patients longitudinally over the course of disease. Each collaborating institution followed its own protocols to collect whole blood in K2EDTA tubes. For TCRbeta analysis, collaborators shipped samples in one of three forms: frozen whole blood, isolated PBMCs, or DNA extracted from either of those sample types.

The TCR was taken from a woman aged 60-75 years with COVID-19, enrolled during active disease. Specimen: peripheral blood. The chain links TRBV4-1 with TRBJ1-2; the D segment could be TRBD1, given 6 matching bases. Read as DNA, the sequence is TGCGCCAGCAGCCAAGGCCAGGGGAAGAACTATGGCTACACCTTC. The translation is CASSQGQGKNYGYTF.